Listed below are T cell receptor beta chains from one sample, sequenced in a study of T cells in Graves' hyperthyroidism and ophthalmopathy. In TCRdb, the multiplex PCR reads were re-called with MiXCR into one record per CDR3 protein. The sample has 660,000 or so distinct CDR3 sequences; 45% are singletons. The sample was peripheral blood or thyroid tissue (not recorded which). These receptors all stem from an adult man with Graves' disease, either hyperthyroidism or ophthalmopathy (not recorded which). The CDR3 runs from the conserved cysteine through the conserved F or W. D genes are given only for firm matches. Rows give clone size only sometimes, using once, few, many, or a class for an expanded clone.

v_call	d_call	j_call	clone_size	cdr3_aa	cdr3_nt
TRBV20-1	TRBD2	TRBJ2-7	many	CSARTTSGRVEQYF	TGCAGTGCTAGAACCACTAGCGGGAGAGTTGAGCAGTACTTC
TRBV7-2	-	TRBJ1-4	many	CASSLLRGREKLFF	TGTGCCAGCAGCTTACTCCGGGGACGGGAAAAACTGTTTTTT
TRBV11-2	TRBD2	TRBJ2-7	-	CASSFASGEFYEQYF	TGTGCCAGCAGCTTCGCTAGCGGAGAGTTCTACGAGCAGTACTTC
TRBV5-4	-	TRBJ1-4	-	CASSLVGRSNEKLFF	TGTGCCAGCAGCTTGGTAGGACGTTCTAATGAAAAACTGTTTTTT
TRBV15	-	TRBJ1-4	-	CATSPSGASDEKLFF	TGTGCCACCAGCCCAAGTGGGGCTTCCGATGAAAAACTGTTTTTT
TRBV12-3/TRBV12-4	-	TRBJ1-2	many	CASSSARQYGYTF	TGTGCCAGCAGTTCCGCACGGCAGTATGGCTACACCTTC
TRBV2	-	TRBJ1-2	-	CASSRRTVNYGYTF	TGTGCCAGCAGCAGAAGGACAGTTAACTATGGCTACACCTTC
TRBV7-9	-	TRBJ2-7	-	CASTLGPEQYF	TGTGCCAGCACCCTGGGTCCCGAGCAGTACTTC
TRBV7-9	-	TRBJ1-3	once	CASSLEDTIYF	TGTGCCAGCAGCTTAGAGGACACCATATATTTT
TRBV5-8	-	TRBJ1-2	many	CASSLSWEPSAYGYTF	TGTGCCAGCAGCTTGTCATGGGAGCCATCCGCTTATGGCTACACCTTC
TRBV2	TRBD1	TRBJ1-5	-	CASSWTGGSDNNQPQHF	TGTGCCAGCAGCTGGACAGGGGGCTCGGATAACAATCAGCCCCAGCATTTT
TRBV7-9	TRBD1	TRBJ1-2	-	CASSLGDRPLYGYTF	TGTGCCAGCAGCTTAGGGGACAGGCCCCTTTATGGCTACACCTTC
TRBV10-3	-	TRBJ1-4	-	CAIRELLNEKLFF	TGTGCCATCAGAGAGTTGCTTAATGAAAAACTGTTTTTT
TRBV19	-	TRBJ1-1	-	CASSMDAGVQAFF	TGTGCCAGTAGTATGGACGCAGGGGTCCAAGCTTTCTTT
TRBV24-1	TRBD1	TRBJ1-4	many	CATSDNGQGNEKLFF	TGTGCCACCAGTGATAACGGACAGGGTAATGAAAAACTGTTTTTT
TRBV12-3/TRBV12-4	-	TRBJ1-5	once	CASSYAQGLNQPQHF	TGTGCCAGCAGTTACGCGCAAGGGCTCAATCAGCCCCAGCATTTT
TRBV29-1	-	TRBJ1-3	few	CSVDRGGYTIYF	TGCAGCGTAGACCGGGGCGGGTACACCATATATTTT
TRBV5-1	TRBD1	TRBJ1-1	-	CASSFLGTGVVTEAFF	TGCGCCAGCAGCTTCCTCGGGACAGGGGTGGTCACTGAAGCTTTCTTT
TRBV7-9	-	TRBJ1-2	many	CASSETQGPSGYTF	TGTGCCAGCAGCGAGACTCAGGGACCGTCAGGCTACACCTTC
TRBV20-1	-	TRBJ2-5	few	CSAHLRGAGGETQYF	TGCAGTGCCCATCTGCGGGGGGCAGGGGGGGAGACCCAGTACTTC
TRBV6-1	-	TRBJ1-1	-	CASSYTRRTAGTEAFF	TGTGCCAGCAGTTACACGCGCAGGACGGCTGGCACTGAAGCTTTCTTT
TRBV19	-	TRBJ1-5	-	CASTLRTSGWGNQPQHF	TGTGCCAGCACTCTGCGGACTAGCGGGTGGGGCAATCAGCCCCAGCATTTT
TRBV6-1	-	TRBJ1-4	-	CASSVAWGKGLFF	TGTGCCAGCAGTGTAGCGTGGGGTAAAGGGCTGTTTTTT
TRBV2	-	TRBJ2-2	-	CASSSTVQGTGELFF	TGTGCCAGCAGTTCGACAGTCCAGGGCACCGGGGAGCTGTTTTTT
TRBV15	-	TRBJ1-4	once	CATSRGRRGEKLFF	TGTGCCACCAGCAGAGGGAGGAGGGGGGAAAAACTGTTTTTT
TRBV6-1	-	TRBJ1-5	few	CASTQRRGGAGQPQHF	TGTGCCAGCACCCAACGCCGGGGGGGGGCTGGTCAGCCCCAGCATTTT
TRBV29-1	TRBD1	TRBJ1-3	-	CSVELTGGDGNTIYF	TGCAGCGTTGAGTTGACAGGGGGCGATGGAAACACCATATATTTT
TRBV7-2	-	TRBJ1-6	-	CASSSGSWNSPLHF	TGTGCCAGCAGTTCCGGGTCCTGGAATTCACCCCTCCACTTT
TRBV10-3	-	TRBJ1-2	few	CATGDPGYYGYTF	TGTGCCACCGGCGACCCGGGATACTATGGCTACACCTTC
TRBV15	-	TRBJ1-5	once	CAASSEVGNQPQHF	TGTGCCGCCAGCAGTGAAGTAGGCAATCAGCCCCAGCATTTT
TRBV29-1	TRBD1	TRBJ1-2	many	CSVHPGVGGDFGYTF	TGCAGCGTCCACCCAGGGGTAGGGGGCGATTTTGGCTACACCTTC
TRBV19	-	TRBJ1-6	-	CASTTSSGYPNSPLYF	TGTGCCAGTACAACTTCGTCCGGATACCCTAATTCACCCCTCTACTTT
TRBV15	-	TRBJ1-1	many	CATSRAVNTEAFF	TGTGCCACCAGCAGAGCGGTGAACACTGAAGCTTTCTTT
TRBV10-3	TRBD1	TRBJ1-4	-	CASSYRGGGEKLFF	TGTGCCAGCAGTTACAGGGGTGGAGGAGAAAAACTGTTTTTT
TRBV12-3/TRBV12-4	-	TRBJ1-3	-	CASSSFAGNTIYF	TGTGCCAGCTCCAGTTTCGCTGGAAACACCATATATTTT
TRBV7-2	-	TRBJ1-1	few	CASSQETVGRDTEAFF	TGTGCCAGCAGCCAAGAAACTGTCGGAAGGGACACTGAAGCTTTCTTT
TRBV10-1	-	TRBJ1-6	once	CACSARGGSGNSPLHF	-
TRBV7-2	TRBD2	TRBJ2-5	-	CASSFEGGPQYF	TGTGCCAGCAGCTTTGAGGGAGGGCCCCAGTACTTC
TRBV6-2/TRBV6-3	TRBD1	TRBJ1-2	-	CASSWLPGQGLSNNGYTF	TGTGCCAGCAGTTGGCTACCGGGACAGGGCCTGAGTAACAATGGCTACACCTTC
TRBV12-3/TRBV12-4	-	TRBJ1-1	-	CASSFNWDTEAFF	TGTGCCAGCAGTTTTAACTGGGACACTGAAGCTTTCTTT
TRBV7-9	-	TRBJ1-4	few	CASSLSGQGGEKLFF	TGTGCCAGCAGCTTATCTGGGCAGGGAGGAGAAAAACTGTTTTTT
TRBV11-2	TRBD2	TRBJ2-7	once	CARERSGGANEQYF	TGTGCTAGAGAACGGAGCGGGGGGGCCAACGAGCAGTACTTC
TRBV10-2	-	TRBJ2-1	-	CASSESRMQFF	TGCGCCAGCAGTGAGTCACGGATGCAGTTCTTC
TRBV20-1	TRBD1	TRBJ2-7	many	CSARRDSNEQYF	TGCAGTGCTAGACGGGACAGCAACGAGCAGTACTTC
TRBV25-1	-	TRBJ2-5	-	CASYTPGPEGTQYF	TGTGCCAGCTACACTCCGGGGCCTGAGGGGACCCAGTACTTC
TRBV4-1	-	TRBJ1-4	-	CASSFNREPRREKLFF	TGCGCCAGCAGCTTCAACAGGGAGCCAAGGCGAGAAAAACTGTTTTTT
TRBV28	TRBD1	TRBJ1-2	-	CASSLFAGGAGYGYTF	TGTGCCAGCAGTTTATTCGCAGGGGGCGCCGGCTATGGCTACACCTTC
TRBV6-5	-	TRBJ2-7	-	CASSDSKSGDIGEQYF	TGTGCCAGCAGTGACTCGAAATCTGGGGATATCGGCGAGCAGTACTTC
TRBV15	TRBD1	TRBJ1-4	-	CATSRDRGRVEKLFF	TGTGCCACCAGCAGAGACAGGGGGCGAGTTGAAAAACTGTTTTTT
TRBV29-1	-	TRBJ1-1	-	CSVGGLSNTEAFF	TGCAGCGTTGGCGGACTTTCGAACACTGAAGCTTTCTTT
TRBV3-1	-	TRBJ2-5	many	CASSQGGETQYF	TGTGCCAGCAGCCAAGGGGGAGAGACCCAGTACTTC
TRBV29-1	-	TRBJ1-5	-	CSVRDTNQPQHF	TGCAGCGTTCGGGACACGAATCAGCCCCAGCATTTT
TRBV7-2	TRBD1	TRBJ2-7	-	CASSSETGFKQYF	TGTGCCAGCAGCTCTGAGACAGGGTTCAAGCAGTACTTC
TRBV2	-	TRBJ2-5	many	CARAGQPQETQYF	TGTGCTAGAGCGGGACAGCCACAAGAGACCCAGTACTTC
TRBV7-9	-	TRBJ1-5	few	CASSQIGSNQPQHF	TGTGCCAGCAGCCAAATTGGTAGCAATCAGCCCCAGCATTTT